This T cell receptor beta chain was sequenced in a study of T cell repertoires in cytomegalovirus infection. Findings and limits, study-wide: Ex vivo responses were dominated by HLA-C-restricted CMV-specific TCR beta clonotypes.

The V gene end was trimmed by 0 bases and the J gene end by 5 bases; junction bases not matched to a gene: 4. There are 14 residues in the CDR3. CDR1 and CDR2 from the germline V gene are DFQATT and SNEGSKA (reference sequence). MiXCR was run by TCRdb on the reads, yielding one entry per CDR3 protein. The sample holds 500,000 to 600,000 distinct CDR3 sequences, approximately 15% seen once. About this clonotype: Its antigen is currently unknown.

The clonotype comes from a human donor in good health (CMV status not recorded). Some clones in this sample may be carry-over from other donors' samples. The rearrangement joins TRBV20-1 to TRBJ1-1; the match to TRBD1 covers 9 bases. Material: CD8+ T cells from PBMCs. This CDR3 reads CSARDFDRGTEAFF. DNA for the CDR3: TGCAGTGCTAGAGATTTTGACAGGGGGACTGAAGCTTTCTTT.